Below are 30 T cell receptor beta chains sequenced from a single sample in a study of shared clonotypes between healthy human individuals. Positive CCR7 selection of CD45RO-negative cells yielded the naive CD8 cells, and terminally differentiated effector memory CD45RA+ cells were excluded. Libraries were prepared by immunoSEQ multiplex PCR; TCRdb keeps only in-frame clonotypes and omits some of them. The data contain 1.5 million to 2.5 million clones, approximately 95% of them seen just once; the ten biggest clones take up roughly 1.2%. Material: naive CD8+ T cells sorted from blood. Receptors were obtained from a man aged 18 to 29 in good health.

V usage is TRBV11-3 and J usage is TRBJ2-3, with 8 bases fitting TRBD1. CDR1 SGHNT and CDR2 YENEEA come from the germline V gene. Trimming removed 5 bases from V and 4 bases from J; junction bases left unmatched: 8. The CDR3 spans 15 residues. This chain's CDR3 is CASSPAGGQADTQYF. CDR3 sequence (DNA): TGTGCCAGCAGCCCTGCCGGGGGACAGGCAGATACGCAGTATTTT. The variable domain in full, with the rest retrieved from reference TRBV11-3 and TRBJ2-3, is EAGVVQSPRYKIIEKKQPVAFWCNPISGHNTLYWYLQNLGQGPELLIRYENEEAVDDSQLPKDRFSAERLKGVDSTLKIQPAELGDSAVYLCASSPAGGQADTQYFGPGTRLTVL.

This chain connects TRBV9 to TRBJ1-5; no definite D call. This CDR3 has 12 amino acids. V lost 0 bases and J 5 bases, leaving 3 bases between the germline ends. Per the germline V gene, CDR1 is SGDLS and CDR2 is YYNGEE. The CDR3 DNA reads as TGTGCCAGCAGCGTAGGTTATCAGCCCCAGCATTTT. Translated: CASSVGYQPQHF.

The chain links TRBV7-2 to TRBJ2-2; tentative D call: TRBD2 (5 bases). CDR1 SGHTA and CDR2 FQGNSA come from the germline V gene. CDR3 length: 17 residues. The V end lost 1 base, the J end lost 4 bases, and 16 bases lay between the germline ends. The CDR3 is CASSLGWEAGSTGELFF. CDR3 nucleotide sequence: TGTGCCAGCAGCTTAGGTTGGGAAGCTGGGAGCACCGGGGAGCTGTTTTTT. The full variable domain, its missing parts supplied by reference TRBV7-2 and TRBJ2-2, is GAGVSQSPSNKVTEKGKDVELRCDPISGHTALYWYRQSLGQGLEFLIYFQGNSAPDKSGLPSDRFSAERTGGSVSTLTIQRTQQEDSAVYLCASSLGWEAGSTGELFFGEGSRLTVL.

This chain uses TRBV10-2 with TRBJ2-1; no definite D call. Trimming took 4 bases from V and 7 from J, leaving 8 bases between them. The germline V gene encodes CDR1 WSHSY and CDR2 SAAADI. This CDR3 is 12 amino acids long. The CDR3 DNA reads TGCGCCAGCAGTGTTGCTGGAAATGAGCAGTTCTTC. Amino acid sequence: CASSVAGNEQFF.

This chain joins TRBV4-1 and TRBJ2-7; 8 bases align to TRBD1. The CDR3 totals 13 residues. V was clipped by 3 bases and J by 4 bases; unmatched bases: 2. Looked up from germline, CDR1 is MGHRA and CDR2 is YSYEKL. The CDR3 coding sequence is TGCGCCAGCAGCCAGACAGGGGAATACGAGCAGTACTTC. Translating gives CASSQTGEYEQYF.

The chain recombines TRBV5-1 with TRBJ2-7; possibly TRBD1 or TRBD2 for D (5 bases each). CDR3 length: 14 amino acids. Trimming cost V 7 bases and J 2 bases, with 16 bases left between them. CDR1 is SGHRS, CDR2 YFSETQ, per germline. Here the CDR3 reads CASRVGDPTYEQYF. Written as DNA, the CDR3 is TGCGCCAGCCGGGTAGGGGACCCCACCTACGAGCAGTACTTC.

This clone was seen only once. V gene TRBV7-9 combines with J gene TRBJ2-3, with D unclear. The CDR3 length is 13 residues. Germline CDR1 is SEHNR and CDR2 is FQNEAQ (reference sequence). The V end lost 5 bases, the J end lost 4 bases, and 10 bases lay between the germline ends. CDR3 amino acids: CASSGERPDTQYF. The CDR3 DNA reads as TGTGCCAGCAGCGGCGAACGGCCAGATACGCAGTATTTT.

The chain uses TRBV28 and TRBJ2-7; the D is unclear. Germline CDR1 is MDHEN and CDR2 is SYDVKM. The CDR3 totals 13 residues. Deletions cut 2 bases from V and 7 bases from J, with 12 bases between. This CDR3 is CASSLTLVGEQYF. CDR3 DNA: TGTGCCAGCAGTTTAACCTTAGTGGGGGAGCAGTACTTC. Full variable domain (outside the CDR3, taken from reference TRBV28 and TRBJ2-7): DVKVTQSSRYLVKRTGEKVFLECVQDMDHENMFWYRQDPGLGLRLIYFSYDVKMKEKGDIPEGYSVSREKKERFSLILESASTNQTSMYLCASSLTLVGEQYFGPGTRLTVT.

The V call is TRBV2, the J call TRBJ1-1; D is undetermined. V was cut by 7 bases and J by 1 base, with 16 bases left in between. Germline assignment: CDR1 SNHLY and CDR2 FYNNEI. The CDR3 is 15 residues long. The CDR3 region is CASTSPLLWNTEAFF. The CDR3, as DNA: TGTGCCAGCACCTCACCCCTGTTATGGAACACTGAAGCTTTCTTT.

CDR3 loop: CASSALRVSEGTGELFF. The DNA for the CDR3 is TGTGCCAGCAGCGCCCTCAGGGTATCCGAGGGGACCGGGGAGCTGTTTTTT. The chain uses TRBV9 and TRBJ2-2; D possibly matches TRBD1 or TRBD2 (5 bases each). This CDR3 is 17 amino acids long. The germline V gene has CDR1 SGDLS and CDR2 YYNGEE. V was pared by 3 bases and J by 5 bases, with 20 bases between. Full variable domain (outside the CDR3, taken from reference TRBV9 and TRBJ2-2): DSGVTQTPKHLITATGQRVTLRCSPRSGDLSVYWYQQSLDQGLQFLIQYYNGEERAKGNILERFSAQQFPDLHSELNLSSLELGDSALYFCASSALRVSEGTGELFFGEGSRLTVL.

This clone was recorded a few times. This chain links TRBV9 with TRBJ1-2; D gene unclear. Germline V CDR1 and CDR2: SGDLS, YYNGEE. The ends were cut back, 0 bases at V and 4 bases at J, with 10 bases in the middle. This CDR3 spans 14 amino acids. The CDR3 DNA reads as TGTGCCAGCAGCGTAGACGGGGAGGCCTATGGCTACACCTTC. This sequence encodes CASSVDGEAYGYTF.

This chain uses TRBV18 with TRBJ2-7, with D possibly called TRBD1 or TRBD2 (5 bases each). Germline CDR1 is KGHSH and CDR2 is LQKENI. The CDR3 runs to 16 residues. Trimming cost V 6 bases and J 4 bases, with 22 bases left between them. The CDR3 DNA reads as TGTGCCAGCTCCCGAGGACCGGGACGGTACTCATACGAGCAGTACTTC. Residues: CASSRGPGRYSYEQYF. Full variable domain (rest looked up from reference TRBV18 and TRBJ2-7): NAGVMQNPRHLVRRRGQEARLRCSPMKGHSHVYWYRQLPEEGLKFMVYLQKENIIDESGMPKERFSAEFPKEGPSILRIQQVVRGDSAAYFCASSRGPGRYSYEQYFGPGTRLTVT.

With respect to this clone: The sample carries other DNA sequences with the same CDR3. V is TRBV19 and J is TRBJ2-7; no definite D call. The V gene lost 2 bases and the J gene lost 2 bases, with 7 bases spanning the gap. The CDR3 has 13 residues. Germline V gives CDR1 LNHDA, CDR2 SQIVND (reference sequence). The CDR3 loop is CASSISPAYEQYF. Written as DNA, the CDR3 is TGTGCCAGTAGTATATCACCTGCCTACGAGCAGTACTTC.

The CDR3: CASASGWDSNQPQHF. The CDR3 DNA sequence: TGTGCCAGCGCTTCGGGTTGGGATAGCAATCAGCCCCAGCATTTT. The chain is built from TRBV27 and TRBJ1-5; D unclear. V was cut by 8 bases and J by 0 bases, with 14 bases left in between. The CDR3 runs to 15 residues. CDR1 and CDR2 from the germline V gene are MNHEY and SMNVEV (reference sequence).

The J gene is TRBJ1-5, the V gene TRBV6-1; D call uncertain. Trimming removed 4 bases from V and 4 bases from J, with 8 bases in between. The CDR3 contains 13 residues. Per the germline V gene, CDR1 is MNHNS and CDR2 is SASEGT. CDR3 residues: CASSGTENQPQHF. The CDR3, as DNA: TGTGCCAGCAGTGGAACAGAAAATCAGCCCCAGCATTTT.

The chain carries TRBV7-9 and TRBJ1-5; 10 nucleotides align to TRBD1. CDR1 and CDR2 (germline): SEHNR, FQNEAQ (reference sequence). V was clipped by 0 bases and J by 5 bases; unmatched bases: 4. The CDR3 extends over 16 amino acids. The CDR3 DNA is TGTGCCAGCAGCTTAGCGACAGGGGGCACGGATCAGCCCCAGCATTTT. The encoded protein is CASSLATGGTDQPQHF.

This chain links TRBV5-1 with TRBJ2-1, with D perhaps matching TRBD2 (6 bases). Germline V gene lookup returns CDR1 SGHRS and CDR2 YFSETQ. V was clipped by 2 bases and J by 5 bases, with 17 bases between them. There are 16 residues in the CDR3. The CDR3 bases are TGCGCCAGCAGCTTACTGGGACTTCCTAACCACAATGAGCAGTTCTTC. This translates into CASSLLGLPNHNEQFF. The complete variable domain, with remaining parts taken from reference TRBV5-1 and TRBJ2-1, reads KAGVTQTPRYLIKTRGQQVTLSCSPISGHRSVSWYQQTPGQGLQFLFEYFSETQRNKGNFPGRFSGRQFSNSRSEMNVSTLELGDSALYLCASSLLGLPNHNEQFFGPGTRLTVL.

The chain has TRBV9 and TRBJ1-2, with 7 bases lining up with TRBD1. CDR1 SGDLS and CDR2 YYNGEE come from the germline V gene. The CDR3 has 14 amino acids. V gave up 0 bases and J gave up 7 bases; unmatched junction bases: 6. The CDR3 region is CASSVGKGGSGYTF. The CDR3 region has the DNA TGTGCCAGCAGCGTAGGTAAAGGGGGCTCTGGCTACACCTTC.

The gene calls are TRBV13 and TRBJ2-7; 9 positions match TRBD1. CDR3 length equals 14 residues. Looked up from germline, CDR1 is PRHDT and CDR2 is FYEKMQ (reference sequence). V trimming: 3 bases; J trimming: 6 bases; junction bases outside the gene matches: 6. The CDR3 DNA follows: TGTGCCAGCAGCTTGATGGGACAGGGCGGCGAGCAGTACTTC. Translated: CASSLMGQGGEQYF.

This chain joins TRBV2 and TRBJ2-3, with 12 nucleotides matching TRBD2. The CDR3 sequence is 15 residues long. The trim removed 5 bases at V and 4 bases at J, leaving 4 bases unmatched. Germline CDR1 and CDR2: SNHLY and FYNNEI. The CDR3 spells CASSLGLAGPDTQYF. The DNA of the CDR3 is TGTGCCAGCAGTCTCGGACTAGCGGGGCCAGATACGCAGTATTTT.

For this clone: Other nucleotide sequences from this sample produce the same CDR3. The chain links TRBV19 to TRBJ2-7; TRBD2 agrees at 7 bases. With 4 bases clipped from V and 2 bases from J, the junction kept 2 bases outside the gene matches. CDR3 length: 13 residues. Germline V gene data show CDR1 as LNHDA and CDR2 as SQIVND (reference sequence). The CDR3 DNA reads TGTGCCAGTAGTAGCGGGAGTACCTACGAGCAGTACTTC. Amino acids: CASSSGSTYEQYF. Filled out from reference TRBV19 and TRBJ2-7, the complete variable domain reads DGGITQSPKYLFRKEGQNVTLSCEQNLNHDAMYWYRQDPGQGLRLIYYSQIVNDFQKGDIAEGYSVSREKKESFPLTVTSAQKNPTAFYLCASSSGSTYEQYFGPGTRLTVT.

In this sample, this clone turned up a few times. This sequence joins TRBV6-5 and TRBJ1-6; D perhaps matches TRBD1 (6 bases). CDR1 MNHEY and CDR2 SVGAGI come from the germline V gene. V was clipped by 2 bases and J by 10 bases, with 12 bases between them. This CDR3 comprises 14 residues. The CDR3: CASSYAGVGSPLHF. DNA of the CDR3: TGTGCCAGCAGTTACGCAGGGGTTGGGTCACCCCTCCACTTT.

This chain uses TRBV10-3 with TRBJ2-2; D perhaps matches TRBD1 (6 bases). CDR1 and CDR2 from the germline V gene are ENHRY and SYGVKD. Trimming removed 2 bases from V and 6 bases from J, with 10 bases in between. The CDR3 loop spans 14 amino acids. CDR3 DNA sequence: TGTGCCATCAGTGAGGCGGACAGATCCGGGGAGCTGTTTTTT. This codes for CAISEADRSGELFF.

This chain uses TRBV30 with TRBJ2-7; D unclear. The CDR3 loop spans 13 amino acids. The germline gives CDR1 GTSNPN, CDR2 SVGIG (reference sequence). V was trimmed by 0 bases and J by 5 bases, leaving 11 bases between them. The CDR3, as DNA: TGTGCCTGGAGTGTATCGCAGTCCCACGAGCAGTACTTC. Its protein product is CAWSVSQSHEQYF.

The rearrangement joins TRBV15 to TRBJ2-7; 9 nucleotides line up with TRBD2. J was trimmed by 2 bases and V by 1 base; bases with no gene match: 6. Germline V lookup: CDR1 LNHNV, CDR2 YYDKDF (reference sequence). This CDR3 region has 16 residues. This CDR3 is CATSRGPAGGAYEQYF. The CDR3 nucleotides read TGTGCCACCAGCAGAGGTCCGGCGGGAGGGGCCTACGAGCAGTACTTC.

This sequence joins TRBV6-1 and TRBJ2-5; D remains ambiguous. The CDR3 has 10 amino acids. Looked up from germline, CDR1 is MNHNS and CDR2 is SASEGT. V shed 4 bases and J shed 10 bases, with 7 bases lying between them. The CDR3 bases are TGTGCCAGCAGTGCTCCGGACCAGTACTTC. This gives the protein CASSAPDQYF.

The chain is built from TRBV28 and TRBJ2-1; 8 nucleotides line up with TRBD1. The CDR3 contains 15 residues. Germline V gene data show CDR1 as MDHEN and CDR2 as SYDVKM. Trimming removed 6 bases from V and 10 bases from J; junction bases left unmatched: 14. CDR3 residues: CASREDREGIIEQFF. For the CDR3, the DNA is TGTGCCAGCAGAGAGGACAGGGAAGGGATCATCGAGCAGTTCTTC.

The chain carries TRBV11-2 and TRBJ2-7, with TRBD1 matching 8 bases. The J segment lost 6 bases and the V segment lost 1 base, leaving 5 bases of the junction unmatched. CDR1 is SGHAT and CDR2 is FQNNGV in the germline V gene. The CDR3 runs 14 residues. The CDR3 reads CASSLVQGAVEQYF. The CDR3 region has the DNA TGTGCCAGCAGCTTAGTTCAGGGGGCAGTCGAGCAGTACTTC.

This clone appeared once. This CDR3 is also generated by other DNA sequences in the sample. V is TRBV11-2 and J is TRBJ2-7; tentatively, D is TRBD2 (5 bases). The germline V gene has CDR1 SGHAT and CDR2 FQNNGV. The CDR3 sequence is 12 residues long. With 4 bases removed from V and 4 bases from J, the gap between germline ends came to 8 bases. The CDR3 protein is CASSSTGYEQYF. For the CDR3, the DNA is TGTGCCAGCAGCTCGACGGGATACGAGCAGTACTTC.

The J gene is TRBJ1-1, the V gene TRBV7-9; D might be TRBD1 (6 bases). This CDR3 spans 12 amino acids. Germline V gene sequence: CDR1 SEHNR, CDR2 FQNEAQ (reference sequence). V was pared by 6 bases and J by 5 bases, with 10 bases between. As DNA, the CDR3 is TGTGCCAGCAGTTCTGGACAGACTGAAGCTTTCTTT. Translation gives CASSSGQTEAFF.